This T cell receptor (beta chain) was recorded in a study of blood T cell repertoires in COVID-19. Here immunoSEQ multiplex PCR was the method, and the copy in TCRdb shows in-frame clones only, minus some. There are some 100,000 clones in the sample; about 91% occur only once, and around 2% lies in the top ten. The source is a man in his forties or fifties with COVID-19, enrolled during active disease. The sample was peripheral blood.

In DNA, the CDR3 is TGCGCCAGCAGCGTTGGAGGGGCAGGGGGGAACACTGAAGCTTTCTTT. This encodes CASSVGGAGGNTEAFF. This chain links TRBV5-1 with TRBJ1-1; 7 bases fit TRBD1. Per the germline V gene, CDR1 is SGHRS and CDR2 is YFSETQ. Trimming took 4 bases from V and 1 from J; bases not matched to a gene: 10. This CDR3 has 16 amino acids.